This entry is about one T cell receptor (beta chain). Antigen specificity is unknown. Primers: 60 Vbeta forward and 13 Jbeta reverse. Only in-frame clones appear in the TCRdb table, and some are missing; sequencing was by immunoSEQ multiplex PCR. The sample has about 180,000 clones, about 80% seen once. The V gene end was trimmed by 3 bases and the J gene end by 3 bases; junction bases not matched to a gene: 1. Germline loops: CDR1 MDHEN, CDR2 SYDVKM. This CDR3 is built from 13 residues. This sample was included in a study of cytomegalovirus exposure and HLA in healthy donors. Study outcomes and limitations: Whilst most TCR sequences proved rare, a subset of public TCRs occurred across many donors. HLA allele associations emerged for 16,951 TCR beta sequences in a later analysis, at 0.05 false discovery rate.

The sequenced sample consisted of PBMCs. This rearrangement joins TRBV28 to TRBJ2-7; 8 bases line up with TRBD1. The receptor's source is a man younger than 45 in good health and CMV-seropositive. CDR3: CASSFGQGYEQYF. CDR3 nucleotides: TGTGCCAGCAGTTTTGGACAGGGCTACGAGCAGTACTTC.